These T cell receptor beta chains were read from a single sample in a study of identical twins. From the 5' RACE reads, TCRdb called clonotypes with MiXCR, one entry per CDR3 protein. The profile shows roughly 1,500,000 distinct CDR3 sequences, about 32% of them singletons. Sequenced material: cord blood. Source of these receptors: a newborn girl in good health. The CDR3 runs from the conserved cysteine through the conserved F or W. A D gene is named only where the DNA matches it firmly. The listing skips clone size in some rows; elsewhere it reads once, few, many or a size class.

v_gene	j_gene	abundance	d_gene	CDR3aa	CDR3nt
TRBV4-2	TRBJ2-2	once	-	CASSQVMRSTGELFF	TGTGCCAGCAGCCAAGTGATGCGGAGCACCGGGGAGCTGTTTTTT
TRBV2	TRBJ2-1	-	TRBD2	CASSKSGSTAEQFF	TGTGCCAGCAGTAAAAGCGGGAGCACCGCTGAGCAGTTCTTC
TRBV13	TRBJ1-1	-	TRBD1	CASSPDRGLVNTEAFF	TGTGCCAGCAGCCCAGACAGGGGGCTCGTGAACACTGAAGCTTTCTTT
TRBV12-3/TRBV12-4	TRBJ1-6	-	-	CASSLGLRVGSYNSPLHF	TGTGCCAGCAGTTTAGGTCTCCGGGTAGGGTCCTATAATTCACCCCTCCACTTT
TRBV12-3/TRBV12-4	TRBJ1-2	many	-	CASSQWDYGYTF	TGTGCCAGCAGTCAATGGGACTATGGCTACACCTTC
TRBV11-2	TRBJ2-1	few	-	CASSLLGREATSSYNEQFF	TGTGCCAGCAGCTTATTGGGCAGGGAAGCCACTAGCTCCTACAATGAGCAGTTCTTC
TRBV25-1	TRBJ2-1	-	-	CASSEGASHEQFF	TGTGCCAGCAGTGAAGGAGCTAGCCATGAGCAGTTCTTC
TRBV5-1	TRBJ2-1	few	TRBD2	CASSPPTLAGGYNEQFF	TGCGCCAGCAGCCCGCCCACACTAGCGGGGGGGTACAATGAGCAGTTCTTC
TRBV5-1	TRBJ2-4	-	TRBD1	CASSPRQGADIQYF	TGCGCCAGCAGCCCTCGACAGGGGGCGGACATTCAGTACTTC
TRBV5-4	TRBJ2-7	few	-	CASSLRTYYEQYF	TGTGCCAGCAGCTTGCGGACGTACTACGAGCAGTACTTC
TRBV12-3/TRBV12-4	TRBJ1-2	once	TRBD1	CASSLDRGCGYTF	TGTGCCAGCAGTTTAGACAGGGGGTGTGGCTACACCTTC
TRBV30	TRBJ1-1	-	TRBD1	CAWDRVGTEAFF	TGTGCCTGGGACAGGGTTGGTACTGAAGCTTTCTTT
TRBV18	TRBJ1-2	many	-	CASSTTNYGYTF	TGTGCCAGCAGTACAACTAACTATGGCTACACCTTC
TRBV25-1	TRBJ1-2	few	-	CASSEKWASYGYTF	TGTGCCAGCAGTGAAAAGTGGGCTTCCTATGGCTACACCTTC
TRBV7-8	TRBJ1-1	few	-	CASSPTGNEAFF	TGTGCCAGCAGCCCTACAGGGAATGAAGCTTTCTTT
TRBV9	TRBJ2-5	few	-	CASSVTSRGNQETQYF	TGTGCCAGCAGCGTAACTAGCAGGGGAAACCAAGAGACCCAGTACTTC
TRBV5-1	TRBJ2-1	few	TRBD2	CASRTGTSGSFHNEQFF	TGCGCCAGCAGGACCGGGACTAGCGGGAGTTTTCACAATGAGCAGTTCTTC
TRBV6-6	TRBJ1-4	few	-	CASSYLGWYEKLFF	TGTGCCAGCAGTTATCTCGGTTGGTACGAAAAACTGTTTTTT
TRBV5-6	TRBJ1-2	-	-	CASSLDPGAIYGYTF	TGTGCCAGCAGCTTGGATCCGGGGGCGATCTATGGCTACACCTTC
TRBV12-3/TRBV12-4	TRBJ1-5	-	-	CASSFRLRGGAGQPQHF	TGTGCCAGCAGCTTTCGGCTCCGAGGGGGAGCGGGTCAGCCCCAGCATTTT
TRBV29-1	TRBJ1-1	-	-	CSVEQGLNTEAFF	TGCAGCGTTGAACAAGGGTTGAACACTGAAGCTTTCTTT
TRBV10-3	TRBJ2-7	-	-	CAISESQGSNREQYF	TGTGCCATCAGTGAGAGTCAGGGATCAAATAGGGAGCAGTACTTC
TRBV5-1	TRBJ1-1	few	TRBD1	CASSATGGLGTEAFF	TGCGCCAGCAGCGCCACAGGGGGCTTAGGCACTGAAGCTTTCTTT
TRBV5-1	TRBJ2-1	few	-	CASSLGEDPSYNEQFF	TGCGCCAGCAGCCTTGGCGAGGACCCCTCTTACAATGAGCAGTTCTTC
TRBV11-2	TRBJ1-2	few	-	CASSLDVTGSPYGYTF	TGTGCCAGCAGCTTAGACGTCACAGGCTCTCCCTATGGCTACACCTTC
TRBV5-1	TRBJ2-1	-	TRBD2	CASSSTGTIYNEQFF	TGCGCCAGCAGCTCCACCGGGACTATCTACAATGAGCAGTTCTTC
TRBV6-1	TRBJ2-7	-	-	CASSEGNPPIWEQYF	TGTGCCAGCAGTGAAGGGAATCCCCCCATATGGGAGCAGTACTTC
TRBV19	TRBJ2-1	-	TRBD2	CASSSGALAVSEQFF	TGTGCCAGTAGCTCAGGGGCACTAGCGGTTAGTGAGCAGTTCTTC
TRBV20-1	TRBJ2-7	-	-	CSARDWGRGYERYF	TGCAGTGCTAGAGATTGGGGCAGAGGCTACGAGCGGTACTTC
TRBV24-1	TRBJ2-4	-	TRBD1	CATSKGAKGEQYF	TGTGCCACCAGTAAGGGGGCAAAAGGAGAGCAGTACTTC
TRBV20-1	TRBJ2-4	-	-	CSARVRLDRLAKNIQYF	TGCAGTGCTAGAGTCCGACTCGACAGGTTAGCCAAAAACATTCAGTACTTC
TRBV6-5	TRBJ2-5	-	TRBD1	CASSRHRGQETQDF	TGTGCCAGCAGTCGACACAGGGGGCAAGAGACCCAGGACTTC
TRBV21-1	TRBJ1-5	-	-	CASSSRDHNSNQPQHF	TGTGCCAGCAGCAGCCGGGACCACAATAGCAATCAGCCCCAGCATTTT
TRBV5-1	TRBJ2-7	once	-	CASSLVGIGVYEQYF	TGCGCCAGCAGCTTGGTGGGAATAGGGGTCTACGAGCAGTACTTC
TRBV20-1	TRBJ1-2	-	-	CSAREFYRNYGYTF	TGCAGTGCTAGAGAGTTTTACCGAAACTATGGCTACACCTTC
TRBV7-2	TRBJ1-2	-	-	CAGSLISYGYTF	TGTGCCGGCAGCTTAATCAGCTATGGCTACACCTTC
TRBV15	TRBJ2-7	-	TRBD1	CATSPKTGGSSYEQYF	TGTGCCACCAGCCCCAAAACAGGGGGCAGCTCCTACGAGCAGTACTTC
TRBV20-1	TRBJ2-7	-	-	CSARLAIYEQYF	TGCAGTGCTAGGTTGGCGATCTACGAGCAGTACTTC
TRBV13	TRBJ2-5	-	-	CASSGGLGTQYF	TGTGCCAGCTCGGGGGGCTTAGGGACCCAGTACTTC
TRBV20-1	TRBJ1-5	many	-	CSASFGSNQPQHF	TGCAGTGCTAGCTTTGGGAGCAATCAGCCCCAGCATTTT
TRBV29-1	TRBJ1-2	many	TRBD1	CSVEGDSSSGYTF	TGCAGCGTTGAAGGGGACAGCTCCTCTGGCTACACCTTC
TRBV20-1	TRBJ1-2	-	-	CSVIRGEGGYTF	TGCAGTGTTATACGAGGGGAGGGCGGCTACACCTTC